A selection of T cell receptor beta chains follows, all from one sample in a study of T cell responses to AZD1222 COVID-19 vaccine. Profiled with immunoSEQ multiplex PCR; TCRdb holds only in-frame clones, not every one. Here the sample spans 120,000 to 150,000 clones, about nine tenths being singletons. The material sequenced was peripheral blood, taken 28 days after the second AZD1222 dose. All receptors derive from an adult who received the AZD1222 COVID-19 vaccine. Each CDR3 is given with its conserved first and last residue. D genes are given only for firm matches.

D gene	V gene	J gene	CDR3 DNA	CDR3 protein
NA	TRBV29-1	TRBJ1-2	TGCAGCGTTGAGGCCGGGTCAGGCTATGGCTACACCTTC	CSVEAGSGYGYTF
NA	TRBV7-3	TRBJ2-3	TGTGCCAGCAGCAACCGCAAGGGTACGCAGTATTTT	CASSNRKGTQYF
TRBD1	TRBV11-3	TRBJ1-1	TGTGCCAGCAGCCTGACAGGGGTAAACACTGAAGCTTTCTTT	CASSLTGVNTEAFF
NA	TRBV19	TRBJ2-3	TGTGCCAGTAGAGATCCCCTCCGCACAAGAGCGCAGTATTTT	CASRDPLRTRAQYF
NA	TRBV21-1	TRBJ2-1	TGTGCCAGCAGCATTACCGTCGGACAGATTTTAATGAGCTCCTACAATGAGCAGTTCTTC	CASSITVGQILMSSYNEQFF
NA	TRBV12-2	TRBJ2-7	TGTGCAAGTCGCTTAGAGCGGAACTACGAGCAGTACTTC	CASRLERNYEQYF
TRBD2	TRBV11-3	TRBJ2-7	TGTGCCAGCAGCTCGCATCTCGGGACTAGCGGATCCTACGAGCAGTACTTC	CASSSHLGTSGSYEQYF
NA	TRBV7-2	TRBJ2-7	TGTGCCAGCAGCTTATCCGCGGGACAGAGATACGAGCAGTACTTC	CASSLSAGQRYEQYF
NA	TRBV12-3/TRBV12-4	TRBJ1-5	TGTGCCAGCAGTCCACAGATCAGGCAGCCCCAGCATTTT	CASSPQIRQPQHF
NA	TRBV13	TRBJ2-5	TGTGCCAGCAGCTTACGGTGGCAGCAAGAGACCCAGTACTTC	CASSLRWQQETQYF
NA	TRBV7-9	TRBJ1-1	TGTGCCAGCAGCCCTACGAGGTTAACTGAAGCTTTCTTT	CASSPTRLTEAFF